A single sample is the source of the 9 T cell receptor beta chains below, sequenced in a study of T cell repertoires in cytomegalovirus infection. TCRdb processed the reads anew with MiXCR; each CDR3 protein has one entry. The sample includes 300,000 to 400,000 distinct CDR3 sequences, about 25% of them seen just once. These receptors lack a known antigen. Sequenced material: cultured PBMCs, taken from culture after CMV antigen stimulation. The receptor source for this set is a human donor in good health (CMV status not recorded). Some clones in this sample may be carry-over from other donors' samples.

The chain recombines TRBV7-9 with TRBJ2-7, with TRBD1 identical over 7 bases. J was trimmed by 4 bases and V by 1 base; bases with no gene match: 13. This CDR3 spans 17 amino acids. Germline values: CDR1 SEHNR, CDR2 FQNEAQ (reference sequence). CDR3 loop: CASSLGEGAVSFYEQYF. For the CDR3, the DNA is TGTGCCAGCAGCTTAGGAGAGGGGGCAGTTTCCTTTTACGAGCAGTACTTC.

The CDR3 DNA reads as TGTGCCTCCGGGGAGCACCGAATTGCAACTAATGAAAAACTGTTTTTT. As protein: CASGEHRIATNEKLFF. The V and J genes are TRBV28 and TRBJ1-4; D unresolved. The CDR3 extends over 16 amino acids. V lost 11 bases, J lost 0 bases, and 19 bases lay in between. CDR1 MDHEN and CDR2 SYDVKM come from the germline V gene.

The rearrangement uses TRBV7-9 and TRBJ2-7, with TRBD2 matching over 10 bases. Germline CDR1 SEHNR, CDR2 FQNEAQ (reference sequence). Losses at the gene ends were 2 bases for V and 3 bases for J; bases not matched to a gene: 4. This CDR3 contains 15 residues. The CDR3 DNA sequence: TGTGCCAGCAGCTTACGGTCTAGCGGGAGCTACGAGCAGTACTTC. Amino acid sequence: CASSLRSSGSYEQYF.

This clonotype was observed a handful of times. The chain has TRBV7-9 and TRBJ2-1; tentative D call: TRBD2 (5 bases). Looked up from germline, CDR1 is SEHNR and CDR2 is FQNEAQ (reference sequence). The CDR3 covers 17 residues. V was cut by 1 base and J by 6 bases, with 19 bases left in between. The CDR3 region is CASSLVTPGVGGNEQFF. CDR3 coding DNA: TGTGCCAGCAGCTTAGTAACCCCCGGGGTAGGCGGCAATGAGCAGTTCTTC.

This clonotype was seen at least ten times. This chain uses TRBV7-9 with TRBJ2-7, with D unresolved. Germline V CDR1 and CDR2: SEHNR, FQNEAQ (reference sequence). V dropped 5 bases and J dropped 0 bases, with 11 bases sitting between them. This CDR3 has 14 residues. CDR3 sequence: CASSLRGGSYEQYF. The DNA for the CDR3 is TGTGCCAGCAGCCTCCGTGGCGGCTCCTACGAGCAGTACTTC.

The chain combines TRBV6-5 with TRBJ1-4; perhaps TRBD1 as D (6 bases). Trimming cost V 7 bases and J 1 base, with 19 bases left between them. The germline V gene has CDR1 MNHEY and CDR2 SVGAGI. The CDR3 sequence is 17 residues long. The CDR3 DNA reads TGTGCCAGCACCAAGAGGTACAGGGTCCGAACTAATGAAAAACTGTTTTTT. It yields the protein CASTKRYRVRTNEKLFF.

In its sample, this clonotype was seen many times. The chain employs TRBV7-2 and TRBJ2-2; 14 nucleotides match TRBD2. Losses at the gene ends were 4 bases for V and 4 bases for J; bases not matched to a gene: 8. The CDR3 runs to 18 residues. Germline CDR1 is SGHTA and CDR2 is FQGNSA. This CDR3 reads CASSSTFGTSGSTGELFF. CDR3 coding DNA: TGTGCCAGCAGCTCTACTTTCGGGACTAGCGGGAGCACCGGGGAGCTGTTTTTT.

The V call is TRBV24-1, the J call TRBJ2-1; no clear D gene. Germline CDR1 and CDR2: KGHDR and SFDVKD. The V and J ends lost 4 bases and 12 bases respectively, with 15 bases between them. The CDR3 sequence is 13 residues long. CDR3 in DNA: TGTGCCACCAGTGACGCACAAGGACGCGGGCAGTTCTTC. Its translation: CATSDAQGRGQFF.

This clonotype appeared many times. Here the CDR3 reads CASSISGQPSSGANVLTF. For the CDR3, the DNA is TGTGCCAGTAGTATTAGCGGACAGCCGAGCTCTGGGGCCAACGTCCTGACTTTC. The chain carries TRBV19 and TRBJ2-6; D possibly matches TRBD1 or TRBD2 (6 bases each). This CDR3 has 18 amino acids. Germline V CDR1 and CDR2: LNHDA, SQIVND (reference sequence). Trimming stripped 3 bases from V and 0 bases from J, with 15 bases between. Together with reference TRBV19 and TRBJ2-6, the CDR3 gives the full variable domain: DGGITQSPKYLFRKEGQNVTLSCEQNLNHDAMYWYRQDPGQGLRLIYYSQIVNDFQKGDIAEGYSVSREKKESFPLTVTSAQKNPTAFYLCASSISGQPSSGANVLTFGAGSRLTVL.